Each of the 6 T cell receptor beta chains below was sequenced from the same sample in a study of T cells in Graves' hyperthyroidism and ophthalmopathy. The TCR beta CDR3 regions underwent amplification using RNA transcripts as the source. The primer set for the first-round RT-PCR of the TCR CDR3 was HTBI. TCRdb analysed the multiplex PCR reads with MiXCR anew, one entry per CDR3 protein. The profile shows under 400,000 distinct CDR3 sequences, around 15% of them singletons. The specimen was blood. The source of these receptors is a woman in her sixties or seventies with Graves' ophthalmopathy.

This clonotype was seen ten or more times. The rearrangement uses TRBV4-1 and TRBJ2-1; 11 positions match TRBD2. This CDR3 region has 15 residues. The V segment lost 1 base and the J segment 6 bases; nucleotides outside the gene matches: 2. Germline V gene lookup returns CDR1 MGHRA and CDR2 YSYEKL. This CDR3 is CASSQGLAGINEQFF. The CDR3 DNA is TGCGCCAGCAGCCAAGGACTAGCGGGAATCAATGAGCAGTTCTTC.

This clonotype was picked up many times. The junction departs from germline at one end; a sequencing error may be responsible. This sequence joins TRBV12-3 or TRBV12-4 and TRBJ2-7; the D gene is possibly TRBD2 (5 bases). The CDR3 covers 13 residues. Here the CDR3 DNA reads TGCCCCAGCCACGTAGCGCCAACCTACGAGCAGTACTTC. Amino acid sequence: CPSHVAPTYEQYF.

This clonotype has a count of ten or more. The chain employs TRBV28 and TRBJ2-5, with 8 bases aligning to TRBD1. CDR1 MDHEN and CDR2 SYDVKM come from the germline V gene. This CDR3 region has 15 residues. Losses at the gene ends were 2 bases for V and 5 bases for J; bases not matched to a gene: 7. The CDR3 loop is CASSLLRTGPETQYF. The CDR3 DNA follows: TGTGCCAGCAGTTTACTCCGGACAGGGCCCGAGACCCAGTACTTC.

This clonotype appeared many times. The chain joins TRBV2 to TRBJ2-1; 7 bases map to TRBD2. Germline V gene sequence: CDR1 SNHLY, CDR2 FYNNEI. CDR3 length: 15 amino acids. V was pared by 4 bases and J by 7 bases, with 10 bases of the junction left unmatched. This chain's CDR3 is CASSVGRGAGNEQFF. The CDR3 DNA follows: TGTGCCAGCAGTGTTGGGAGGGGAGCGGGGAATGAGCAGTTCTTC.

V is TRBV3-1 and J is TRBJ2-7; 14 bases are a match to TRBD2. CDR1 is LGHDT and CDR2 is YNNKEL in the germline V gene (reference sequence). V lost 2 bases to trimming and J lost 0 bases; unmatched junction nucleotides: 6. This CDR3 is 18 amino acids long. The CDR3 spells CASSQFRGTSGSSYEQYF. DNA of the CDR3: TGTGCCAGCAGCCAATTCCGAGGGACTAGCGGGAGCTCCTACGAGCAGTACTTC.

This clonotype was observed many times. V is TRBV15 and J is TRBJ2-4, with D possibly TRBD2 on 5 matching bases. Trimming removed 1 base at V and 1 base at J, with 8 bases between. Germline V gene sequence: CDR1 LNHNV, CDR2 YYDKDF (reference sequence). CDR3 length: 15 residues. This CDR3 is CATSRGGRAKNIQYF. As DNA, the CDR3 is TGTGCCACCAGCAGAGGAGGGCGGGCCAAAAACATTCAGTACTTC.